This T cell receptor (beta chain) was sequenced during a study of T cell responses to AZD1222 COVID-19 vaccine. This clone is a singleton in its sample. Some clones are missing from TCRdb's copy, which holds only in-frame ones; the method was immunoSEQ multiplex PCR. The sample lists roughly 200,000 clones, approximately 91% occurring once. Combined were second doses at about 4 or about 12 weeks. Germline-derived CDR1 and CDR2 are WSHSY and SAAADI. CDR3 size: 14 residues. With 6 bases removed from V and 8 bases from J, the gap between germline ends came to 18 bases. This material consisted of peripheral blood, taken 28 days after the second AZD1222 dose. The receptor's source is an adult who received the AZD1222 COVID-19 vaccine. The rearrangement links TRBV10-2 to TRBJ2-3; D perhaps matches TRBD2 (5 bases). The CDR3 reads CASRSSQQGVTQYF. The CDR3 coding sequence is TGCGCCAGCAGGTCTAGCCAACAAGGTGTTACGCAGTATTTT.